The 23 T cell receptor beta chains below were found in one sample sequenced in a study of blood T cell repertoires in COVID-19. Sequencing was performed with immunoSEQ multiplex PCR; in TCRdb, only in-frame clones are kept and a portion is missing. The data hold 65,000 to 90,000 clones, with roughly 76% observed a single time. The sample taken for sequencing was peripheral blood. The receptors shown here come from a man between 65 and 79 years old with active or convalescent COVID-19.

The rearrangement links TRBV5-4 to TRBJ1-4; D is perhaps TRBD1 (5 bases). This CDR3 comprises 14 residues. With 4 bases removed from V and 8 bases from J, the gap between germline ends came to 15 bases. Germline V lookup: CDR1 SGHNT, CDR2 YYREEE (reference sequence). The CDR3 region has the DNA TGTGCCAGCAGCACTCAGGGTGGGGCAGAAAAACTGTTTTTT. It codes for CASSTQGGAEKLFF.

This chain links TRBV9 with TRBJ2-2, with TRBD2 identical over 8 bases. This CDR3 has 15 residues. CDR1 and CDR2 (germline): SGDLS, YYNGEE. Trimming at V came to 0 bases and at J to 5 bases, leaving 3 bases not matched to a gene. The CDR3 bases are TGTGCCAGCAGCGTAGCAGCGGGGGAGACCGGGGAGCTGTTTTTT. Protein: CASSVAAGETGELFF.

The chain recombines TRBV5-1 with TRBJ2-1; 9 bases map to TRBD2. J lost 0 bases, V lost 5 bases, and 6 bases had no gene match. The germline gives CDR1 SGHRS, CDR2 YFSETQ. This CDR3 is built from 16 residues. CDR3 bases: TGCGCCAGCAGTAATGGCGGGGGGGCCTCCTACAATGAGCAGTTCTTC. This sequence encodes CASSNGGGASYNEQFF.

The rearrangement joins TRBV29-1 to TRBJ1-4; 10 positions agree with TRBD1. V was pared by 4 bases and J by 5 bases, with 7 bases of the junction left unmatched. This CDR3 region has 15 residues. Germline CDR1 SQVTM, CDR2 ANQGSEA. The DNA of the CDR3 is TGCAGCGTTGGCCTAAGGGACAGGGGAAATGAAAAACTGTTTTTT. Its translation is CSVGLRDRGNEKLFF.

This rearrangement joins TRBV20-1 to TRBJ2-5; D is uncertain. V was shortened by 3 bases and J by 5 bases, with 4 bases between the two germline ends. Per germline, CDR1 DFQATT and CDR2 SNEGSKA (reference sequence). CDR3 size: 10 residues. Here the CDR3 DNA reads TGCAGTGCTAGGGAGGAGACCCAGTACTTC. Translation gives CSAREETQYF.

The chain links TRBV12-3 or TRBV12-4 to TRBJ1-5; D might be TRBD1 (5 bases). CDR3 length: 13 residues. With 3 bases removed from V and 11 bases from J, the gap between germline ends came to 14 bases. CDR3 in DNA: TGTGCCAGCAGTTTCGACCCGGGGGTGTCCCAGCATTTT. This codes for CASSFDPGVSQHF.

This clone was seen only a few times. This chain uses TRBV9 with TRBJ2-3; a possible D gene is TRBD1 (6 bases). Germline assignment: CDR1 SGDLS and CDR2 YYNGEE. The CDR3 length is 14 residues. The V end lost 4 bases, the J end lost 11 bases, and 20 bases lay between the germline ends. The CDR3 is CASSPTLNRVGQYF. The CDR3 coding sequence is TGTGCCAGCAGCCCCACTCTGAACAGGGTTGGGCAGTATTTT.

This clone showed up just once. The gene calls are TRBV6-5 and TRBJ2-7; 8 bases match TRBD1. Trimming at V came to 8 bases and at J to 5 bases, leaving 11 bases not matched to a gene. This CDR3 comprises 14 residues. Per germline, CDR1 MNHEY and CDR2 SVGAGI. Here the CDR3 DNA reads TGTGCCAGCGGAGCACGCGGACAGGGAGACGAGCAGTACTTC. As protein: CASGARGQGDEQYF.

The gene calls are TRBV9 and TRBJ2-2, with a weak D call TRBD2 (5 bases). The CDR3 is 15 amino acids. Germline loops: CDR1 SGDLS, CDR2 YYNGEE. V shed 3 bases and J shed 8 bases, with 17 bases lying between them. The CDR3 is CASSDLAGTTGELFF. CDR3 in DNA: TGTGCCAGCAGCGATCTAGCAGGAACTACGGGGGAGCTGTTTTTT.

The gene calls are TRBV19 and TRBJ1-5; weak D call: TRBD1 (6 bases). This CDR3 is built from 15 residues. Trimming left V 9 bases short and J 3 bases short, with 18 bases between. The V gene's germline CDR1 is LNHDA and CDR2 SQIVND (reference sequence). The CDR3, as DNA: TGTGCCAGCACGTCAGGGGTGATCGACAATCAGCCCCAGCATTTT. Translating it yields CASTSGVIDNQPQHF. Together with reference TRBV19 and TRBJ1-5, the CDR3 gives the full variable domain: DGGITQSPKYLFRKEGQNVTLSCEQNLNHDAMYWYRQDPGQGLRLIYYSQIVNDFQKGDIAEGYSVSREKKESFPLTVTSAQKNPTAFYLCASTSGVIDNQPQHFGDGTRLSIL.

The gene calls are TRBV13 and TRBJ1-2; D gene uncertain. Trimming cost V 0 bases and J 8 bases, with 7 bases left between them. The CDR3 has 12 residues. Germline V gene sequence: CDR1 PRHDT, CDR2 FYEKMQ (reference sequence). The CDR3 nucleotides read TGTGCCAGCAGCTTAGGCTCAGTGGGCTACACCTTC. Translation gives CASSLGSVGYTF.

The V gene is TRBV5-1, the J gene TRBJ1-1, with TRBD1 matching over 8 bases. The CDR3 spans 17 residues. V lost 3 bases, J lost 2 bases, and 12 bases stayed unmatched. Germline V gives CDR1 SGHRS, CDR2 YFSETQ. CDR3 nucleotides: TGCGCCAGCAGCTCAGGACAGGGATTTTCGGTAAACACTGAAGCTTTCTTT. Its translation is CASSSGQGFSVNTEAFF.

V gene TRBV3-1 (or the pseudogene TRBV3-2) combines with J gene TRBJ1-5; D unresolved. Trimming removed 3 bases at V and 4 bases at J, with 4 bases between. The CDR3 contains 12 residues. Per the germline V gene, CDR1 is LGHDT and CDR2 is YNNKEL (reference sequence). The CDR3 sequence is CASSQLNQPQHF. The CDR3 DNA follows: TGTGCCAGCAGCCAGTTAAATCAGCCCCAGCATTTT.

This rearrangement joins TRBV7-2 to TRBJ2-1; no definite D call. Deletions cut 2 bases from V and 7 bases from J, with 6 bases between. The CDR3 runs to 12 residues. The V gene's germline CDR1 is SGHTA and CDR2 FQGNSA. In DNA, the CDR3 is TGTGCCAGCAGCTTAACTTGGAATGAGCAGTTCTTC. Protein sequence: CASSLTWNEQFF.

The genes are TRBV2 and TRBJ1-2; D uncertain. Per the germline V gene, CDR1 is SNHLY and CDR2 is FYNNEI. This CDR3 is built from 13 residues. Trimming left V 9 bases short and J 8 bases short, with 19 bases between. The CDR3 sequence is CASAETGFHGYTF. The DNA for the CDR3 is TGTGCCAGTGCAGAGACGGGTTTTCACGGCTACACCTTC.

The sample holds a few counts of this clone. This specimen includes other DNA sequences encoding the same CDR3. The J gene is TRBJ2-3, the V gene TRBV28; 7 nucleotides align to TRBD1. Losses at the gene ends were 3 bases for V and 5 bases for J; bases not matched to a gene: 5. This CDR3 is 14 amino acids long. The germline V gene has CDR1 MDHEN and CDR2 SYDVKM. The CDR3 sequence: CASSFSDREDTQYF. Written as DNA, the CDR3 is TGTGCCAGCAGTTTTAGCGACAGGGAAGATACGCAGTATTTT.

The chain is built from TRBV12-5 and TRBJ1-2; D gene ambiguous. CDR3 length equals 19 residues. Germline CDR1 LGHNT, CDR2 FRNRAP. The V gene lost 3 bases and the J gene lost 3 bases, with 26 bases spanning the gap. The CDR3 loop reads CASGFGFLARTTNDYGYTF. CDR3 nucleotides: TGTGCTAGTGGTTTTGGTTTTTTGGCCAGGACTACCAATGACTATGGCTACACCTTC. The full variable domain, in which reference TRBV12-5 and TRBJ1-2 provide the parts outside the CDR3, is DARVTQTPRHKVTEMGQEVTMRCQPILGHNTVFWYRQTMMQGLELLAYFRNRAPLDDSGMPKDRFSAEMPDATLATLKIQPSEPRDSAVYFCASGFGFLARTTNDYGYTFGSGTRLTVV.

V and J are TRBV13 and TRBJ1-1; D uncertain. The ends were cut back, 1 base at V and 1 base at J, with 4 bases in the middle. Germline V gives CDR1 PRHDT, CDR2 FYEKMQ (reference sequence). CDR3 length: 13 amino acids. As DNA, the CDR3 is TGTGCCAGCAGCTTAGACAGGAACACTGAAGCTTTCTTT. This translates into CASSLDRNTEAFF.

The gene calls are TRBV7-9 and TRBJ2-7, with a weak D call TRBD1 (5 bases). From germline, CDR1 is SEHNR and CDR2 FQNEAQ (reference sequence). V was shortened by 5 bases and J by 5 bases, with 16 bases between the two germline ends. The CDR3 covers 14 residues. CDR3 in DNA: TGTGCCAGCAGCGAAGACAGCGCAGTTGACGAGCAGTACTTC. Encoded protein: CASSEDSAVDEQYF.

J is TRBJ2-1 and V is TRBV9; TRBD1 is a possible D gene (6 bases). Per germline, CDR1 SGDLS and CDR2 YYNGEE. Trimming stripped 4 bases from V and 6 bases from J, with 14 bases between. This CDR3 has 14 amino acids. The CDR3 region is CASSPYTGINEQFF. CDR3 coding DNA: TGTGCCAGCAGCCCCTACACAGGGATCAATGAGCAGTTCTTC.

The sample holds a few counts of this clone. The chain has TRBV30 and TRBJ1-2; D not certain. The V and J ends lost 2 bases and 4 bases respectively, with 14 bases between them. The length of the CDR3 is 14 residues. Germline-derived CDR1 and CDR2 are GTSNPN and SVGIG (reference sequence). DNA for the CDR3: TGTGCCTGGAGTATGCGGAATTTCGGCTATGGCTACACCTTC. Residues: CAWSMRNFGYGYTF.

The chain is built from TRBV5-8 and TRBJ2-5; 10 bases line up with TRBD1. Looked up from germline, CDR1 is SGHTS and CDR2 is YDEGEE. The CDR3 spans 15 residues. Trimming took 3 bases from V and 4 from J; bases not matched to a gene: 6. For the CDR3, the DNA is TGTGCCAGCAGCTCACCGAGGGACAGGGGAGAGACCCAGTACTTC. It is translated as CASSSPRDRGETQYF.

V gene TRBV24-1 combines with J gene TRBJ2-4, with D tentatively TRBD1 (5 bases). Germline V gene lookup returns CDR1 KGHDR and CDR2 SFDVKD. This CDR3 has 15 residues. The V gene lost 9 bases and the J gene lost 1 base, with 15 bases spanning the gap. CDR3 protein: CATLGSGAAKNIQYF. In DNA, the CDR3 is TGTGCCACCCTGGGTTCTGGGGCGGCCAAAAACATTCAGTACTTC.